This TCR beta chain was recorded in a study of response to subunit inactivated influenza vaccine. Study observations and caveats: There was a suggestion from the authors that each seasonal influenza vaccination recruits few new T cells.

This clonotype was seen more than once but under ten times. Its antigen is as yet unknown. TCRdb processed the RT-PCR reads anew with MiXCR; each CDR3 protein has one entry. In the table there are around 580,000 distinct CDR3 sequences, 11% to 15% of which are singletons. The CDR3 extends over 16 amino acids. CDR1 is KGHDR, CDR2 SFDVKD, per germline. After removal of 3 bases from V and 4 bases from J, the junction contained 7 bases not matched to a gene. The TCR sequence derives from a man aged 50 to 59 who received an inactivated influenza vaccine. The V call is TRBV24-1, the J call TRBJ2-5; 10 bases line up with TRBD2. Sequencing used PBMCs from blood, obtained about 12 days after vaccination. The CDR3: CATSDPTLAGVETQYF. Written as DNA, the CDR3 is TGTGCCACCAGTGATCCGACCCTAGCGGGAGTAGAGACCCAGTACTTC.